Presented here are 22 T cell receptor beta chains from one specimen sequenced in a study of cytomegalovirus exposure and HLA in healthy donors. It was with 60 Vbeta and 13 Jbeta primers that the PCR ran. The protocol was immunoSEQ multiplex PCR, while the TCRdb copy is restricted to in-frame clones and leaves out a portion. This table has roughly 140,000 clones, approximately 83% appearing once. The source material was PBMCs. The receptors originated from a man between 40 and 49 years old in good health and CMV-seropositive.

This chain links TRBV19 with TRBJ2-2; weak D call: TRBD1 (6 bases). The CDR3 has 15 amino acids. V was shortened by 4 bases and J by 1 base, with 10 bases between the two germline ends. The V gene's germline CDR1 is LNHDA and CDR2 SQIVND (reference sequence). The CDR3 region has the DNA TGTGCCAGTAGTACCCCGGGACAGAACACCGGGGAGCTGTTTTTT. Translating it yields CASSTPGQNTGELFF. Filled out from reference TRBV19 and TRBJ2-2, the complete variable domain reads DGGITQSPKYLFRKEGQNVTLSCEQNLNHDAMYWYRQDPGQGLRLIYYSQIVNDFQKGDIAEGYSVSREKKESFPLTVTSAQKNPTAFYLCASSTPGQNTGELFFGEGSRLTVL.

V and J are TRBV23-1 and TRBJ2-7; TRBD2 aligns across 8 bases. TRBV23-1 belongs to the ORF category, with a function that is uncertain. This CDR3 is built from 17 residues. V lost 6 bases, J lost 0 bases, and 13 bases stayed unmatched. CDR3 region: CASSPIPPRGVSYEQYF. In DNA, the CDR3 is TGCGCCAGCAGCCCAATCCCTCCGCGGGGGGTCTCCTACGAGCAGTACTTC.

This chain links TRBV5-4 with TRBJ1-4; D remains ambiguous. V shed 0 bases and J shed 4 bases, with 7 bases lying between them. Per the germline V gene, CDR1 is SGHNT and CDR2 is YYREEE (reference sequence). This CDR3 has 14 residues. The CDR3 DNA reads TGTGCCAGCAGCTTGGGAGGGTATAATGAAAAACTGTTTTTT. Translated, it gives CASSLGGYNEKLFF. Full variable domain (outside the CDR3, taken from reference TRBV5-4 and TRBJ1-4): ETGVTQSPTHLIKTRGQQVTLRCSSQSGHNTVSWYQQALGQGPQFIFQYYREEENGRGNFPPRFSGLQFPNYSSELNVNALELDDSALYLCASSLGGYNEKLFFGSGTQLSVL.

The CDR3 here is CASSTSGSLSYEQYF. The CDR3 DNA reads as TGCGCCAGCAGCACCTCAGGGTCCCTCTCCTACGAGCAGTACTTC. V usage is TRBV5-1 and J usage is TRBJ2-7; D possibly corresponds to TRBD1 (5 bases). The CDR3 is 15 amino acids. Trimming cost V 4 bases and J 0 bases, with 14 bases left between them. Per germline, CDR1 SGHRS and CDR2 YFSETQ. Variable domain in full (rest from reference TRBV5-1 and TRBJ2-7): KAGVTQTPRYLIKTRGQQVTLSCSPISGHRSVSWYQQTPGQGLQFLFEYFSETQRNKGNFPGRFSGRQFSNSRSEMNVSTLELGDSALYLCASSTSGSLSYEQYFGPGTRLTVT.

The CDR3 DNA follows: TGTGCCAGCTCACCCCCCCGACAGAGCAGCTCTGGAAACACCATATATTTT. Amino acids: CASSPPRQSSSGNTIYF. The chain joins TRBV18 to TRBJ1-3; weak D call: TRBD1 (5 bases). The CDR3 runs 17 residues. Deletions cut 3 bases from V and 0 bases from J, with 15 bases between. The germline V gene encodes CDR1 KGHSH and CDR2 LQKENI. The variable domain in full, completed from reference TRBV18 and TRBJ1-3, reads NAGVMQNPRHLVRRRGQEARLRCSPMKGHSHVYWYRQLPEEGLKFMVYLQKENIIDESGMPKERFSAEFPKEGPSILRIQQVVRGDSAAYFCASSPPRQSSSGNTIYFGEGSWLTVV.

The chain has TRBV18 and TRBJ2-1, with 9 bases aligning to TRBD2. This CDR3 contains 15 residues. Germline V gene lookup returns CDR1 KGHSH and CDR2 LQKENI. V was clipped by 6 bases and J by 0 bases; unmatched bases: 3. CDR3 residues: CASSLAGVSYNEQFF. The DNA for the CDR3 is TGTGCCAGCTCTTTAGCGGGGGTCTCCTACAATGAGCAGTTCTTC.

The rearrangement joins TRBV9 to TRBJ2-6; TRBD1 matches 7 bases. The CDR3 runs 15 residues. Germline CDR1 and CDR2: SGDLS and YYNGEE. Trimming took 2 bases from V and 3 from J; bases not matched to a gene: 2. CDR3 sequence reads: CASSVNRGGANVLTF. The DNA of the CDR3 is TGTGCCAGCAGCGTCAACAGGGGTGGGGCCAACGTCCTGACTTTC.

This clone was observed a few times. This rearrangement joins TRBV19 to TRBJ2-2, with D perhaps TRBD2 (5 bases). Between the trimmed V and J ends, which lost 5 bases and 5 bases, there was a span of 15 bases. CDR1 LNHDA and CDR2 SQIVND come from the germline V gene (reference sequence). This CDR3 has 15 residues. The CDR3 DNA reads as TGTGCCAGTAGTTCTGTTGTCGACTATACCGGGGAGCTGTTTTTT. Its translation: CASSSVVDYTGELFF.

This chain's CDR3 is CASSLGQIPRRNQPQHF. The CDR3 nucleotides are TGTGCCAGCAGTTTGGGACAAATCCCTCGGCGCAATCAGCCCCAGCATTTT. The V gene is TRBV28, the J gene TRBJ1-5; TRBD1 might be the D (6 bases). There are 17 residues in the CDR3. Germline-derived CDR1 and CDR2 are MDHEN and SYDVKM. Trimming removed 3 bases from V and 2 bases from J, with 17 bases in between.

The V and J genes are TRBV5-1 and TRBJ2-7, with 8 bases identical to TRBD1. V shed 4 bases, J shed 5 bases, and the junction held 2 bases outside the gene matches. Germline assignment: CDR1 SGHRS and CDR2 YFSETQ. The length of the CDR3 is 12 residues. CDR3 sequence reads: CASSQGANEQYF. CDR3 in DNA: TGCGCCAGCAGCCAGGGGGCGAACGAGCAGTACTTC.

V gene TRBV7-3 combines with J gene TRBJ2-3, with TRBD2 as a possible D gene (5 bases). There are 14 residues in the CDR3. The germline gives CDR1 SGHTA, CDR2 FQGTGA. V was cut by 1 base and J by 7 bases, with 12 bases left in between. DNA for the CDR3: TGTGCCAGCAGCTTAAGTCGTGAGGGAAATACGCAGTATTTT. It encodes CASSLSREGNTQYF.

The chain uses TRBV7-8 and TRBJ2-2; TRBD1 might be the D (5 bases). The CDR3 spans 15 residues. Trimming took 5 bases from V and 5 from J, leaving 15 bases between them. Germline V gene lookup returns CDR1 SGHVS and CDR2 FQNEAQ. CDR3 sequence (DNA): TGTGCCAGCAGCCTGACCCAGTCAGGGACCGGGGAGCTGTTTTTT. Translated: CASSLTQSGTGELFF.

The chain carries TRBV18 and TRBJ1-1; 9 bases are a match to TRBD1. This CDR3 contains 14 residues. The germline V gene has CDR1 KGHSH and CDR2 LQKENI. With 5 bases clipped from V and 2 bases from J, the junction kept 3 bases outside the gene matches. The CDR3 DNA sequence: TGTGCCAGCTCAGCGGGACAGGGCAACACTGAAGCTTTCTTT. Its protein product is CASSAGQGNTEAFF.

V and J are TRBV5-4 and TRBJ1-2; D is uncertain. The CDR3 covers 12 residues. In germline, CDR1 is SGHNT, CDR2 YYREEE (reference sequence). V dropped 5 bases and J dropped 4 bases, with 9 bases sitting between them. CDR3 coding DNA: TGTGCCAGCAGTGAAAGCCCCTATGGCTACACCTTC. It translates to CASSESPYGYTF. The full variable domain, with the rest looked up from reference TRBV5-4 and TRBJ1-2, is ETGVTQSPTHLIKTRGQQVTLRCSSQSGHNTVSWYQQALGQGPQFIFQYYREEENGRGNFPPRFSGLQFPNYSSELNVNALELDDSALYLCASSESPYGYTFGSGTRLTVV.

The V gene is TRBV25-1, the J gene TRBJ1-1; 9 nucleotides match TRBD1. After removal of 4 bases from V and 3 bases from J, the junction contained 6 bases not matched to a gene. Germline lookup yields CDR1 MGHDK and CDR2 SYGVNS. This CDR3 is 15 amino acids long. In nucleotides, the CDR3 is TGTGCCAGCAGTGGAGAACAGGGGGCCTACACTGAAGCTTTCTTT. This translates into CASSGEQGAYTEAFF.

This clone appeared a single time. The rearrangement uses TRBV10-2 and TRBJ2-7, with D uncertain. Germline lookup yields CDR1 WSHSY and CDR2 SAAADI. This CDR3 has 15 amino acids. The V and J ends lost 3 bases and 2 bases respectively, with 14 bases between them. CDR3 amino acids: CASSEPPIPPYEQYF. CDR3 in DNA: TGCGCCAGCAGTGAACCACCTATCCCACCCTACGAGCAGTACTTC.

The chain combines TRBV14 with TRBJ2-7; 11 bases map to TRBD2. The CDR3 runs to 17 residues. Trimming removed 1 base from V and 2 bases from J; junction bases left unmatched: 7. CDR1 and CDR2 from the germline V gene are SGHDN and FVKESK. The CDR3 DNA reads TGTGCCAGCAGCCAAGGGCTAGCGGGGGGAATCACCTACGAGCAGTACTTC. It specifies CASSQGLAGGITYEQYF. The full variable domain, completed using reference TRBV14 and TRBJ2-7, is EAGVTQFPSHSVIEKGQTVTLRCDPISGHDNLYWYRRVMGKEIKFLLHFVKESKQDESGMPNNRFLAERTGGTYSTLKVQPAELEDSGVYFCASSQGLAGGITYEQYFGPGTRLTVT.

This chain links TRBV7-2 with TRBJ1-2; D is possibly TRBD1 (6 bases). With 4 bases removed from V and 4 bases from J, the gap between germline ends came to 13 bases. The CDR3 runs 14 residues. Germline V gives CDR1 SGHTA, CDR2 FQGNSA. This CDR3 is CASSSAPQGYGYTF. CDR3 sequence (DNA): TGTGCCAGCAGCTCAGCCCCACAGGGCTATGGCTACACCTTC.

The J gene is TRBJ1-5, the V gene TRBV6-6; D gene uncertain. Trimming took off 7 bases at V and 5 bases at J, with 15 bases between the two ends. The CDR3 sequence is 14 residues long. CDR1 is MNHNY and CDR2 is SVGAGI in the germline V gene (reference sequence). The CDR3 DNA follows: TGTGCCAGCACCTACTCGGGCGGGGATCAGCCCCAGCATTTT. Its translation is CASTYSGGDQPQHF.

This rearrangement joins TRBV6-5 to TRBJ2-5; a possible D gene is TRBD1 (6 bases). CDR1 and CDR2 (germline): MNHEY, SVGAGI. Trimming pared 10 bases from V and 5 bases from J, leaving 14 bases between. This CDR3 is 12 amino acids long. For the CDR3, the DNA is TGTGCCACACACAGGGTGGGGGAGACCCAGTACTTC. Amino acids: CATHRVGETQYF.

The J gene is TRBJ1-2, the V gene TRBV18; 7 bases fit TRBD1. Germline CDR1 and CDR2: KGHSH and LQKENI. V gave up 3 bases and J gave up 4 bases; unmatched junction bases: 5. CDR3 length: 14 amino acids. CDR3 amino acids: CASSPEGQSYGYTF. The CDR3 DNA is TGTGCCAGCTCACCGGAGGGACAGTCCTATGGCTACACCTTC.

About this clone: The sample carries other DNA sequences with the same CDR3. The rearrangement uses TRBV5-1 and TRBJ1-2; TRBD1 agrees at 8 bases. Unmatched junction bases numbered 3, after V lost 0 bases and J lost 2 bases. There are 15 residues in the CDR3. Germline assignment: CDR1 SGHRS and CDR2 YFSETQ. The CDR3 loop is CASSLVAGGNYGYTF. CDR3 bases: TGCGCCAGCAGCTTGGTAGCAGGGGGCAACTATGGCTACACCTTC. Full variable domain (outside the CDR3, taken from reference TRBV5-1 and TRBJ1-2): KAGVTQTPRYLIKTRGQQVTLSCSPISGHRSVSWYQQTPGQGLQFLFEYFSETQRNKGNFPGRFSGRQFSNSRSEMNVSTLELGDSALYLCASSLVAGGNYGYTFGSGTRLTVV.